This TCR beta chain was captured in a study of shared clonotypes between healthy human individuals. The study's findings and limits: Among non-shared clonotypes, generation probabilities were lower than among those shared by all four donors.

At a deep level, the assay was run. TCRdb keeps only in-frame clones here, not all; method: immunoSEQ multiplex PCR. The table lists 2 million to 2.5 million clones, approximately 94% of them singletons. Worth noting for this clone: Its antigen is unknown.

CD45RO-negative CD8 cells positively selected for CCR7 made up the naive population, which excluded terminally differentiated effector memory CD45RA+ cells. Trimming at V came to 4 bases and at J to 1 base, leaving 2 bases not matched to a gene. In germline, CDR1 is SQVTM, CDR2 ANQGSEA. The CDR3 runs 13 residues. The chain employs TRBV29-1 and TRBJ1-1, with TRBD1 matching 8 bases. The specimen was naive CD8+ T cells sorted from blood. This sequence originates from a man younger than 35 in good health. CDR3 bases: TGCAGCGTTGCAGGGGGCGAGAACACTGAAGCTTTCTTT. Protein product: CSVAGGENTEAFF.